These 20 T cell receptor beta chains share one sample of origin, sequenced in a study of read filtering for tumor transcriptome and immune sequencing. Molecular barcoded adaptors covering alpha/delta and beta/gamma chains were used on roughly 400 ng RNA. TCRdb re-analysed the reads in MiXCR, keeping a single row per CDR3 protein. The sample holds approximately 40,000 distinct CDR3 sequences, about an eighth seen once. The sequencing input was a population of CD138-negative cells sorted from bone marrow. Receptors were obtained from a donor over 35 with multiple myeloma.

A few counts support this clonotype. The chain combines TRBV7-2 with TRBJ2-2; 10 positions agree with TRBD2. V was clipped by 6 bases and J by 8 bases; unmatched bases: 9. This CDR3 region has 15 residues. Germline CDR1 is SGHTA and CDR2 is FQGNSA. This CDR3 is CASSLRTSGQGELFF. The CDR3 bases are TGTGCCAGCAGTTTAAGGACTAGCGGACAGGGGGAGCTGTTTTTT. Combining the CDR3 with reference TRBV7-2 and TRBJ2-2 gives the whole variable domain GAGVSQSPSNKVTEKGKDVELRCDPISGHTALYWYRQSLGQGLEFLIYFQGNSAPDKSGLPSDRFSAERTGGSVSTLTIQRTQQEDSAVYLCASSLRTSGQGELFFGEGSRLTVL.

This clonotype was seen only a few times. The chain links TRBV5-1 to TRBJ2-5, with D possibly being TRBD2 (6 bases). This CDR3 is built from 16 residues. Per the germline V gene, CDR1 is SGHRS and CDR2 is YFSETQ. The germline V and J ends were trimmed by 1 base and 2 bases, with 15 bases remaining between them. Written as DNA, the CDR3 is TGCGCCAGCAGCTTGTCTACAGGACTATCTCAAGAGACCCAGTACTTC. Its translation: CASSLSTGLSQETQYF.

This clonotype was picked up many times. The CDR3 coding sequence is TGTGCCAGCAGCCCAGGACAGATGCCACGGGATACGCAGTATTTT. It yields the protein CASSPGQMPRDTQYF. The rearrangement uses TRBV5-8 and TRBJ2-3; D is possibly TRBD1 (6 bases). V was shortened by 4 bases and J by 6 bases, with 18 bases between the two germline ends. This CDR3 comprises 15 residues. CDR1 is SGHTS, CDR2 YDEGEE, per germline.

This clonotype has at least ten counts. This chain joins TRBV28 and TRBJ2-7; D not resolved. This CDR3 has 11 amino acids. Per the germline V gene, CDR1 is MDHEN and CDR2 is SYDVKM. V was pared by 7 bases and J by 0 bases, with 4 bases between. The CDR3 loop is CASTDSYEQYF. DNA for the CDR3: TGTGCCAGCACCGACTCCTACGAGCAGTACTTC.

This clonotype was counted many times. This chain connects TRBV19 to TRBJ2-2, with 7 bases lining up with TRBD1. The CDR3 extends over 14 amino acids. Germline CDR1 reads LNHDA; CDR2 reads SQIVND (reference sequence). With 3 bases clipped from V and 4 bases from J, the junction kept 2 bases outside the gene matches. CDR3 loop: CASSIYRGTGELFF. The CDR3, as DNA: TGTGCCAGTAGTATCTACAGGGGCACCGGGGAGCTGTTTTTT.

Many counts were recorded for this clonotype. The J gene is TRBJ2-2, the V gene TRBV6-1; D gene unclear. This CDR3 has 13 amino acids. The germline V gene encodes CDR1 MNHNS and CDR2 SASEGT. Deletions cut 8 bases from V and 0 bases from J, with 7 bases between. CDR3 region: CASVDANTGELFF. The CDR3 DNA reads as TGTGCCAGCGTGGACGCGAACACCGGGGAGCTGTTTTTT.

This clonotype was seen ten or more times. In DNA, the CDR3 is TGCAGTGCCCGCCCCTTAGCGGGGCACCAAGAGACCCAGTACTTC. Protein product: CSARPLAGHQETQYF. The chain carries TRBV20-1 and TRBJ2-5; the match to TRBD2 covers 8 bases. CDR1 and CDR2 (germline): DFQATT, SNEGSKA (reference sequence). The CDR3 covers 15 residues. The trim removed 6 bases at V and 0 bases at J, leaving 9 bases unmatched.

This clonotype occurred many times. The gene calls are TRBV6-1 and TRBJ2-5; D unresolved. Trimming took off 7 bases at V and 1 base at J, with 13 bases between the two ends. The CDR3 is 14 amino acids. Germline values: CDR1 MNHNS, CDR2 SASEGT. The CDR3 DNA is TGTGCCAGCAAAGATCGTAGAACCCAAGAGACCCAGTACTTC. Translated: CASKDRRTQETQYF.

This clonotype was observed at least ten times. This chain links TRBV2 with TRBJ2-5, with 7 positions matching TRBD2. The CDR3 extends over 14 amino acids. The ends lost 1 base at V and 7 bases at J; junction bases unmatched: 6. Germline lookup yields CDR1 SNHLY and CDR2 FYNNEI. The CDR3 region has the DNA TGTGCCAGCAGTGAAGGCATAGCGGGCGCGACCCAGTACTTC. Translating it yields CASSEGIAGATQYF.

This clonotype was counted ten times or more. This chain connects TRBV5-1 to TRBJ2-7; D is unclear. In germline, CDR1 is SGHRS, CDR2 YFSETQ. The V end lost 7 bases, the J end lost 3 bases, and 8 bases lay between the germline ends. The CDR3 contains 11 residues. The CDR3 coding sequence is TGCGCCAGCCGAGCAGGCTACGAGCAGTACTTC. Its translation is CASRAGYEQYF.

This clonotype was detected ten times or more. The chain combines TRBV7-2 with TRBJ1-4, with D perhaps matching TRBD1 (5 bases). Germline V gene data show CDR1 as SGHTA and CDR2 as FQGNSA. Trimming cost V 4 bases and J 7 bases, with 16 bases left between them. This CDR3 contains 15 residues. CDR3 in amino acids: CASSSMQGWSEKLFF. The CDR3 coding sequence is TGTGCCAGCAGCTCAATGCAGGGTTGGAGTGAAAAACTGTTTTTT.

By share of the sample, this clonotype is medium-sized. V is TRBV29-1 and J is TRBJ2-1, with 7 nucleotides matching TRBD1. The CDR3 spans 17 residues. CDR1 and CDR2 (germline): SQVTM, ANQGSEA. Losses at the gene ends were 8 bases for V and 0 bases for J; bases not matched to a gene: 16. The CDR3 loop reads CSYYPGQRISSYNEQFF. CDR3 in DNA: TGCAGCTACTATCCGGGACAGAGGATTAGCTCCTACAATGAGCAGTTCTTC.

This clonotype was observed a handful of times. J is TRBJ2-5 and V is TRBV7-9, with 10 bases identical to TRBD2. V gave up 1 base and J gave up 4 bases; unmatched junction bases: 6. The CDR3 is made up of 16 amino acids. CDR1 and CDR2 from the germline V gene are SEHNR and FQNEAQ (reference sequence). DNA for the CDR3: TGTGCCAGCAGCTTAGTCCTAGCGGGAGCAGGAGAGACCCAGTACTTC. It specifies CASSLVLAGAGETQYF.

Turning to this clonotype: A much more abundant neighbour one base away suggests this may be a read error. V and J are TRBV12-3 or TRBV12-4 and TRBJ2-5; 10 bases match TRBD1. There are 14 residues in the CDR3. The CDR3 sequence: CTSSPGQGLGTQYF. Here the CDR3 DNA reads TGTACCAGCAGCCCGGGACAGGGGTTGGGGACCCAGTACTTC.

This clonotype was counted many times. The genes are TRBV2 and TRBJ2-7; D is unclear. Per the germline V gene, CDR1 is SNHLY and CDR2 is FYNNEI. There are 13 residues in the CDR3. Trimming pared 4 bases from V and 3 bases from J, leaving 10 bases between. The chain's CDR3 is CASSALLGYEQYF. The CDR3 DNA reads as TGTGCCAGCAGTGCGCTCCTCGGCTACGAGCAGTACTTC.

This clonotype was observed at least ten times. CDR3 in amino acids: CASSLRSDRGPYEQYF. CDR3 DNA sequence: TGTGCCAGCAGCTTAAGGTCCGACAGGGGCCCCTACGAGCAGTACTTC. The gene calls are TRBV7-8 and TRBJ2-7; TRBD1 aligns across 8 bases. V dropped 2 bases and J dropped 2; count of bases not matched to a gene: 8. Germline CDR1 SGHVS, CDR2 FQNEAQ. This CDR3 has 16 amino acids.

This clonotype was observed many times. V usage is TRBV7-2 and J usage is TRBJ2-2; 9 positions agree with TRBD2. Losses at the gene ends were 2 bases for V and 6 bases for J; bases not matched to a gene: 7. This CDR3 spans 16 amino acids. Germline CDR1 reads SGHTA; CDR2 reads FQGNSA. CDR3 loop: CASSLNSGSSAGELFF. For the CDR3, the DNA is TGTGCCAGCAGCTTAAATAGCGGGAGTTCTGCCGGGGAGCTGTTTTTT. The full variable domain, in which reference TRBV7-2 and TRBJ2-2 provide the parts outside the CDR3, is GAGVSQSPSNKVTEKGKDVELRCDPISGHTALYWYRQSLGQGLEFLIYFQGNSAPDKSGLPSDRFSAERTGGSVSTLTIQRTQQEDSAVYLCASSLNSGSSAGELFFGEGSRLTVL.

CDR3 region: CASSPGVTTYKQYF. CDR3 in DNA: TGTGCCAGCAGCCCAGGGGTAACGACCTATAAGCAGTACTTC. The chain joins TRBV9 to TRBJ2-7; tentatively, D is TRBD1 (6 bases). Germline lookup yields CDR1 SGDLS and CDR2 YYNGEE. V lost 4 bases and J 8 bases, leaving 19 bases between the germline ends. The CDR3 length is 14 residues.

Ten or more counts support this clonotype. The V call is TRBV15, the J call TRBJ2-7, with 8 bases aligning to TRBD1. CDR1 and CDR2 from the germline V gene are LNHNV and YYDKDF (reference sequence). Trimming at V came to 5 bases and at J to 3 bases, leaving 15 bases not matched to a gene. CDR3 length equals 17 residues. The DNA of the CDR3 is TGTGCCACCAGCCCGGGACAGGCCTTCCCTTCACGCTACGAGCAGTACTTC. Amino acids: CATSPGQAFPSRYEQYF.

The rearrangement links TRBV10-3 to TRBJ2-3, with 10 bases identical to TRBD2. The length of the CDR3 is 18 residues. The ends lost 3 bases at V and 5 bases at J; junction bases unmatched: 14. CDR1 is ENHRY, CDR2 SYGVKD, per germline. The CDR3 protein is CAISDGSGRPGKGDTQYF. The CDR3 coding sequence is TGTGCCATCAGTGATGGTAGCGGGAGGCCCGGGAAGGGAGATACGCAGTATTTT.